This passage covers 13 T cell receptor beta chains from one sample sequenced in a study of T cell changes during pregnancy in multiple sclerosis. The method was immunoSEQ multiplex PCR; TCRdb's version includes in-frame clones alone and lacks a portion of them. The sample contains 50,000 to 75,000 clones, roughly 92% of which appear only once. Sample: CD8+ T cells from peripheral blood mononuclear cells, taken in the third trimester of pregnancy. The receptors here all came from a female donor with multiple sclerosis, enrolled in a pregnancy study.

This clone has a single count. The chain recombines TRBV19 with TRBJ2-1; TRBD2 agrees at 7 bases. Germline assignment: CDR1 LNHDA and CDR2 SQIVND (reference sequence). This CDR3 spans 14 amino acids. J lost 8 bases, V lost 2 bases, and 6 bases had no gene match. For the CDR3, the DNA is TGTGCCAGTAGTATATATCCCGGGGGGTATGAGCAGTTCTTC. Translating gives CASSIYPGGYEQFF.

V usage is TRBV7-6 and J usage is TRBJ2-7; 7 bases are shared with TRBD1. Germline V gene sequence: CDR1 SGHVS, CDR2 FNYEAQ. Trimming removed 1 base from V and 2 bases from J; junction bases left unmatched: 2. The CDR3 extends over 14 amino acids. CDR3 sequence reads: CASSLGQGAYEQYF. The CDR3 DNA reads TGTGCCAGCAGCTTAGGCCAGGGGGCCTACGAGCAGTACTTC.

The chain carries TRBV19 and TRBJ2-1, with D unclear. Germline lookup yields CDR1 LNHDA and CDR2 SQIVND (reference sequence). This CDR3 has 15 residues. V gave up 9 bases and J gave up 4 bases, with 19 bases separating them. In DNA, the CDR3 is TGTGCCAGCCGCGACTCCCCAAGGCTGTACAATGAGCAGTTCTTC. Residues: CASRDSPRLYNEQFF.

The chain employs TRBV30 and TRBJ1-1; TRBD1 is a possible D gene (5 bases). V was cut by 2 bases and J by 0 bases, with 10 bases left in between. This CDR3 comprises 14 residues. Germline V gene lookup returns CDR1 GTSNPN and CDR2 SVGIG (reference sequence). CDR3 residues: CAWSYPTVNTEAFF. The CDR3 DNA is TGTGCCTGGAGTTACCCGACAGTGAACACTGAAGCTTTCTTT.

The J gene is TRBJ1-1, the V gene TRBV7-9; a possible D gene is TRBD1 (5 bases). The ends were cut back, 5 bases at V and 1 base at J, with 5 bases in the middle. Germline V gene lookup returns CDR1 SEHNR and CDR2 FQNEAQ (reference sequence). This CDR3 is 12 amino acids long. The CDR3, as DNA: TGTGCCAGCAGCCAGGGGAACACTGAAGCTTTCTTT. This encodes CASSQGNTEAFF.

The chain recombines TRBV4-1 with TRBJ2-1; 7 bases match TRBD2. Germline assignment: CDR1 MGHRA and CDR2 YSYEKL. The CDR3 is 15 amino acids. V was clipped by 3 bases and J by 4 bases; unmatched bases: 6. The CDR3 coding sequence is TGCGCCAGCAGCCATACTAGCGAGATATACAATGAGCAGTTCTTC. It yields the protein CASSHTSEIYNEQFF.

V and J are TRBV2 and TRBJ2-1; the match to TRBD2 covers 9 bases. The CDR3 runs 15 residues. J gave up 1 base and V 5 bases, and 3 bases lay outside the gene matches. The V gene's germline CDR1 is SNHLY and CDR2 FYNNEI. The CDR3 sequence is CASSQTSGSYNEQFF. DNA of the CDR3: TGTGCCAGCAGTCAGACTAGCGGTTCCTACAATGAGCAGTTCTTC.

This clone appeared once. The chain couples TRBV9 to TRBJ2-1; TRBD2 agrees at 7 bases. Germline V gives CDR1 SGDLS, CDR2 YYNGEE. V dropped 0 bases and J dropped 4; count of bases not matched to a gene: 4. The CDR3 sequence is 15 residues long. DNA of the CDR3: TGTGCCAGCAGCGTAGGACTAGCAACGTACAATGAGCAGTTCTTC. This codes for CASSVGLATYNEQFF.

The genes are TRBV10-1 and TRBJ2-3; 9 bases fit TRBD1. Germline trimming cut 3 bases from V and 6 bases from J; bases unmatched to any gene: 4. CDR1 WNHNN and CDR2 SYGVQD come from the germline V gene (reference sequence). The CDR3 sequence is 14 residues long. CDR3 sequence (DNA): TGCGCCAGCAGTGAAGGACAGGGGAGGGATACGCAGTATTTT. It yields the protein CASSEGQGRDTQYF.

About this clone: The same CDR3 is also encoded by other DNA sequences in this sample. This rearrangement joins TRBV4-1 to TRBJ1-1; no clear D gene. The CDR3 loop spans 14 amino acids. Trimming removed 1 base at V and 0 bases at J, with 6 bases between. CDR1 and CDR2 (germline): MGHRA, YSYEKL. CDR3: CASSQGPMNTEAFF. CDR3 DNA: TGCGCCAGCAGCCAAGGGCCAATGAACACTGAAGCTTTCTTT.

CDR3 amino acids: CASRGSGALTDTQYF. The DNA for the CDR3 is TGCGCCAGCAGGGGGAGCGGGGCCCTAACAGATACGCAGTATTTT. This chain uses TRBV5-1 with TRBJ2-3; 7 bases agree with TRBD2. The CDR3 has 15 residues. The trim removed 5 bases at V and 3 bases at J, leaving 9 bases unmatched. CDR1 is SGHRS and CDR2 is YFSETQ in the germline V gene.

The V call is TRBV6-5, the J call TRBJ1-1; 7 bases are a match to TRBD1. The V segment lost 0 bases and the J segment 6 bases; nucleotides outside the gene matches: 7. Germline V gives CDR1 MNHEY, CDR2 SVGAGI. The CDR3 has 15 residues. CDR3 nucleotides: TGTGCCAGCAGTTACTCGAGAGGGGGCTGGGCTGAAGCTTTCTTT. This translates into CASSYSRGGWAEAFF.

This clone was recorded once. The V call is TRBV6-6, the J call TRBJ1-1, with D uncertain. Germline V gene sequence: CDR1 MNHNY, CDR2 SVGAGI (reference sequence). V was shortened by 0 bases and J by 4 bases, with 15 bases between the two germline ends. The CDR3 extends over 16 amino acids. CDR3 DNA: TGTGCCAGCAGTTACTCGTCAGGTGCGGGAATCACTGAAGCTTTCTTT. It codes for CASSYSSGAGITEAFF.